Presented here are 27 T cell receptor beta chains from one specimen sequenced in a study of T-cell reconstitution after alpha-beta-depleted transplantation in children. Using unique molecular identifiers, the investigators prepared the TCRbeta library. One entry per CDR3 protein, called by TCRdb with MiXCR from the PCR reads. The sample records over 450,000 distinct CDR3 sequences, under 12% being singletons. The material was PBMCs, obtained before TCRalphabeta/CD19-depleted stem cell transplant. These receptors were collected from a child under 10 years old with inherited bone marrow failure, due to receive a stem cell transplant.

Ten or more counts support this clonotype. The chain combines TRBV29-1 with TRBJ2-1; TRBD1 or TRBD2 may be the D gene (5 bases each). The germline V gene has CDR1 SQVTM and CDR2 ANQGSEA. The CDR3 consists of 13 residues. Trimming took off 2 bases at V and 7 bases at J, with 12 bases between the two ends. CDR3 region: CSVEMGVGNEQFF. The CDR3 DNA reads TGCAGCGTTGAAATGGGGGTAGGGAATGAGCAGTTCTTC.

This sequence joins TRBV7-2 and TRBJ2-5; possible D gene TRBD2, 6 bases. The CDR3 contains 18 residues. Germline lookup yields CDR1 SGHTA and CDR2 FQGNSA. V shed 5 bases and J shed 7 bases, with 29 bases lying between them. The DNA of the CDR3 is TGTGCCAGCAGCACACAACGACACGGAACCACCCAGGGAGGGACCCAGTACTTC. Translated: CASSTQRHGTTQGGTQYF.

The genes are TRBV27 and TRBJ2-2; weak D call: TRBD1 (6 bases). CDR1 and CDR2 from the germline V gene are MNHEY and SMNVEV (reference sequence). This CDR3 region has 16 residues. V lost 2 bases, J lost 3 bases, and 13 bases lay in between. The CDR3 spells CASSLILDSYTGELFF. CDR3 coding DNA: TGTGCCAGCAGTTTAATACTGGACAGTTACACCGGGGAGCTGTTTTTT.

This clonotype showed up just a few times. The genes are TRBV5-1 and TRBJ2-7; 13 bases are shared with TRBD2. CDR1 is SGHRS and CDR2 is YFSETQ in the germline V gene. The V and J ends lost 4 bases and 7 bases, in that order; junction bases with no gene match: 2. This CDR3 is built from 13 residues. The CDR3 region is CASSQGLAGEQYF. The CDR3 DNA sequence: TGCGCCAGCAGCCAGGGACTAGCGGGGGAGCAGTACTTC.

This clonotype has just a few counts. This sequence joins TRBV27 and TRBJ1-2; D remains ambiguous. The CDR3 extends over 13 amino acids. CDR1 and CDR2 (germline): MNHEY, SMNVEV (reference sequence). The V end lost 3 bases, the J end lost 2 bases, and 7 bases lay between the germline ends. CDR3 sequence: CASSFGANYGYTF. The DNA of the CDR3 is TGTGCCAGCAGTTTCGGAGCAAACTATGGCTACACCTTC.

This clonotype has a count of ten or more. The gene calls are TRBV2 and TRBJ2-3; 7 nucleotides align to TRBD1. Germline trimming cut 6 bases from V and 2 bases from J; bases unmatched to any gene: 5. Germline values: CDR1 SNHLY, CDR2 FYNNEI. CDR3 size: 14 residues. Here the CDR3 DNA reads TGTGCCAGCAGGCTGGACAGGTCCACAGATACGCAGTATTTT. Translating gives CASRLDRSTDTQYF. Filled out from reference TRBV2 and TRBJ2-3, the complete variable domain reads EPEVTQTPSHQVTQMGQEVILRCVPISNHLYFYWYRQILGQKVEFLVSFYNNEISEKSEIFDDQFSVERPDGSNFTLKIRSTKLEDSAMYFCASRLDRSTDTQYFGPGTRLTVL.

This clonotype was seen repeatedly, ten times or more. J is TRBJ1-6 and V is TRBV27; 8 nucleotides agree with TRBD1. The trim removed 6 bases at V and 3 bases at J, leaving 10 bases unmatched. The CDR3 is 17 amino acids. The germline V gene encodes CDR1 MNHEY and CDR2 SMNVEV (reference sequence). The CDR3: CASSWTGIQNYNSPLHF. CDR3 nucleotides: TGTGCCAGCAGCTGGACAGGGATCCAAAACTATAATTCACCCCTCCACTTT.

This clonotype showed up many times. J is TRBJ2-7 and V is TRBV12-3 or TRBV12-4; TRBD1 matches at 7 bases. V was clipped by 4 bases and J by 0 bases; unmatched bases: 6. The CDR3 extends over 15 amino acids. The CDR3 DNA is TGTGCCAGCAGTTGGGACAGCTCTCTCTCCTACGAGCAGTACTTC. Translation: CASSWDSSLSYEQYF.

The chain employs TRBV20-1 and TRBJ2-7; tentatively, D is TRBD2 (6 bases). Per the germline V gene, CDR1 is DFQATT and CDR2 is SNEGSKA (reference sequence). V gave up 0 bases and J gave up 2 bases, with 14 bases separating them. The CDR3 runs to 15 residues. CDR3 sequence reads: CSARDLRGITYEQYF. DNA of the CDR3: TGCAGTGCTAGAGATCTCCGGGGGATAACCTACGAGCAGTACTTC.

In this sample, this clonotype turned up many times. J is TRBJ1-2 and V is TRBV20-1, with 7 bases fitting TRBD1. The CDR3 is 15 amino acids. V dropped 4 bases and J dropped 5; count of bases not matched to a gene: 13. Germline V gene data show CDR1 as DFQATT and CDR2 as SNEGSKA (reference sequence). The chain's CDR3 is CSATLGTALNYGYTF. The CDR3, as DNA: TGCAGTGCTACTCTCGGGACAGCTCTCAATTATGGCTACACCTTC.

The table lists this clonotype with many counts. CDR3 DNA: TGTGCCAGCAGCCCCGCTCATACCTATGGCTACACCTTC. This translates into CASSPAHTYGYTF. The chain couples TRBV12-3 or TRBV12-4 to TRBJ1-2, with unresolved D. The CDR3 contains 13 residues. Trimming stripped 6 bases from V and 4 bases from J, with 12 bases between.

In its sample, this clonotype was seen a few times. The chain is built from TRBV20-1 and TRBJ2-1; tentative D call: TRBD1 (6 bases). This CDR3 has 14 amino acids. V was cut by 1 base and J by 9 bases, with 16 bases left in between. CDR1 is DFQATT, CDR2 SNEGSKA, per germline (reference sequence). The CDR3 here is CSARVPSLRGEQFF. The CDR3 DNA reads TGCAGTGCTAGAGTCCCCTCCCTCAGGGGTGAGCAGTTCTTC.

This clonotype was seen many times. This chain links TRBV10-3 with TRBJ1-6; D may be TRBD1 (6 bases). This CDR3 is built from 13 residues. V lost 11 bases and J lost 8, with 16 bases in between. Germline loops: CDR1 ENHRY, CDR2 SYGVKD. The CDR3 coding sequence is TGTGCCGTCCACCAGGGGCTCCATTCACCCCTCCACTTT. It is translated as CAVHQGLHSPLHF.

This clonotype was found many times. The rearrangement links TRBV6-5 to TRBJ1-2; the D gene is possibly TRBD1 (5 bases). CDR3 size: 14 residues. Trimming cost V 2 bases and J 7 bases, with 14 bases left between them. Germline V gene lookup returns CDR1 MNHEY and CDR2 SVGAGI. In DNA form, the CDR3 reads TGTGCCAGCAGTTACGTGGAGGGGTTAGGTGGCTACACCTTC. It encodes CASSYVEGLGGYTF.

This clonotype was observed many times. This sequence joins TRBV5-1 and TRBJ2-2, with TRBD2 matching over 9 bases. The junction had 2 bases not matched to a gene; V was cut back by 4 bases and J by 1 base. The CDR3 is made up of 15 amino acids. Looked up from germline, CDR1 is SGHRS and CDR2 is YFSETQ. The DNA for the CDR3 is TGCGCCAGCAGCGTTAGCGGGGGGAACACCGGGGAGCTGTTTTTT. Translating it yields CASSVSGGNTGELFF.

The chain has TRBV30 and TRBJ2-1; D gene ambiguous. CDR1 is GTSNPN and CDR2 is SVGIG in the germline V gene (reference sequence). This CDR3 has 12 residues. The V end lost 0 bases, the J end lost 7 bases, and 7 bases lay between the germline ends. CDR3 in DNA: TGTGCCTGGAGTGTTAGTAGGAATGAGCAGTTCTTC. Translated, it gives CAWSVSRNEQFF.

This clonotype was counted ten times or more. The chain employs TRBV6-1 and TRBJ1-2, with TRBD1 as a possible D gene (6 bases). The CDR3 spans 15 residues. CDR1 is MNHNS and CDR2 is SASEGT in the germline V gene. The V and J ends lost 5 bases and 1 base respectively, with 14 bases between them. The CDR3 is CASSPGTPGNYGYTF. DNA for the CDR3: TGTGCCAGCAGTCCCGGGACACCGGGTAACTATGGCTACACCTTC.

This clonotype was counted at least ten times. The chain recombines TRBV10-3 with TRBJ2-3, with 8 bases that match TRBD2. V lost 10 bases and J lost 3; bases outside the gene matches: 6. This CDR3 contains 13 residues. Per germline, CDR1 ENHRY and CDR2 SYGVKD. The CDR3 region is CATKTSETDTQYF. DNA for the CDR3: TGTGCCACAAAGACTAGCGAAACAGATACGCAGTATTTT.

Many counts were recorded for this clonotype. The gene calls are TRBV15 and TRBJ2-3; 9 bases agree with TRBD2. The CDR3 totals 15 residues. V dropped 8 bases and J dropped 0; count of bases not matched to a gene: 6. Germline values: CDR1 LNHNV, CDR2 YYDKDF (reference sequence). DNA for the CDR3: TGTGCCACCCGACCTAGCGGGATTAGCACAGATACGCAGTATTTT. Translation gives CATRPSGISTDTQYF. The full variable domain, with the rest looked up from reference TRBV15 and TRBJ2-3, is DAMVIQNPRYQVTQFGKPVTLSCSQTLNHNVMYWYQQKSSQAPKLLFHYYDKDFNNEADTPDNFQSRRPNTSFCFLDIRSPGLGDTAMYLCATRPSGISTDTQYFGPGTRLTVL.

The chain combines TRBV5-1 with TRBJ1-1; maybe TRBD1 (5 bases). CDR1 is SGHRS and CDR2 is YFSETQ in the germline V gene. This CDR3 contains 16 residues. V was pared by 5 bases and J by 1 base, with 18 bases between. CDR3 protein: CASRLPLIGGNTEAFF. CDR3 in DNA: TGCGCCAGCAGATTGCCCCTGATTGGGGGGAACACTGAAGCTTTCTTT.

The sample holds a few counts of this clonotype. The chain recombines TRBV28 with TRBJ2-3; no definite D call. The CDR3 is 13 amino acids. The V end was cut by 6 bases, the J end by 4 bases, with 11 bases between. In germline, CDR1 is MDHEN, CDR2 SYDVKM. This chain's CDR3 is CASRSRYSDTQYF. The DNA for the CDR3 is TGTGCCAGCAGAAGCAGATATTCAGATACGCAGTATTTT.

The table lists this clonotype with a few counts. The chain links TRBV27 to TRBJ1-4; no reliable D call. V shed 6 bases and J shed 6 bases, with 11 bases lying between them. The CDR3 spans 13 residues. Germline CDR1 MNHEY, CDR2 SMNVEV (reference sequence). Here the CDR3 DNA reads TGTGCCAGCAGGAGAGGCATTCATGAAAAACTGTTTTTT. Translated, it gives CASRRGIHEKLFF. Drawing the rest from reference TRBV27 and TRBJ1-4, the complete variable domain is EAQVTQNPRYLITVTGKKLTVTCSQNMNHEYMSWYRQDPGLGLRQIYYSMNVEVTDKGDVPEGYKVSRKEKRNFPLILESPSPNQTSLYFCASRRGIHEKLFFGSGTQLSVL.

As DNA, the CDR3 is TGTGCCAGCAGTTTAGCCCCGGGGCTGTCCTACAATGAGCAGTTCTTC. It encodes CASSLAPGLSYNEQFF. The chain has TRBV27 and TRBJ2-1, with D possibly called TRBD1 or TRBD2 (5 bases each). The CDR3 is made up of 16 amino acids. Germline V gene data show CDR1 as MNHEY and CDR2 as SMNVEV (reference sequence). V lost 2 bases, J lost 1 base, and 12 bases lay in between.

This clonotype has a handful of counts. The chain recombines TRBV20-1 with TRBJ2-1; D perhaps matches TRBD1 (6 bases). Germline assignment: CDR1 DFQATT and CDR2 SNEGSKA (reference sequence). V lost 6 bases and J 0 bases, leaving 21 bases between the germline ends. The CDR3 contains 17 residues. The DNA of the CDR3 is TGCAGTGCGGGGCTAATGGGGGCGACGAGCTCCTACAATGAGCAGTTCTTC. Residues: CSAGLMGATSSYNEQFF.

This clonotype has a handful of counts. The chain is built from TRBV27 and TRBJ2-7; TRBD2 matches at 8 bases. The CDR3 is made up of 21 amino acids. Germline values: CDR1 MNHEY, CDR2 SMNVEV (reference sequence). V lost 1 base and J lost 5; bases outside the gene matches: 25. The CDR3 region has the DNA TGTGCCAGCAGTTTATTGGCACCCCTGATCATATATACGGGAGGGATCCACGAGCAGTACTTC. The encoded protein is CASSLLAPLIIYTGGIHEQYF.

The rearrangement links TRBV20-1 to TRBJ1-2; D remains unclear. The CDR3 loop spans 14 amino acids. CDR1 and CDR2 from the germline V gene are DFQATT and SNEGSKA (reference sequence). V shed 2 bases and J shed 4 bases, with 14 bases lying between them. CDR3 region: CSARQPVRSYGYTF. The DNA of the CDR3 is TGCAGTGCTAGACAGCCCGTGCGTTCCTATGGCTACACCTTC.

In its sample, this clonotype was seen many times. The V gene is TRBV7-2, the J gene TRBJ2-7; 7 positions agree with TRBD2. CDR1 is SGHTA and CDR2 is FQGNSA in the germline V gene. After removal of 4 bases from V and 2 bases from J, the junction contained 5 bases not matched to a gene. The length of the CDR3 is 14 residues. Here the CDR3 DNA reads TGTGCCAGCAGCTCTAGCGGTACTACCTACGAGCAGTACTTC. Translated, it gives CASSSSGTTYEQYF.